This entry lists 23 T cell receptor beta chains sequenced from one sample in a study of a mutant IDH1 vaccine in newly diagnosed glioma. These receptors have no identified antigens. The table came from immunoSEQ multiplex PCR; TCRdb's copy has only in-frame clones and leaves some out. The profile shows tens of thousands of clones, approximately 80% of them singletons. The sample's time point: week 11, during vaccination. The content of each vaccine dose was 300 ug of mutant IDH1 20-mer peptide, and topical imiquimod accompanied it. Sequences were derived from PBMCs, sampled from a glioma patient whose treatment included an IDH1 peptide vaccine. The receptor source for this set is a man aged 45-65 years with glioma.

This clone was seen a handful of times. The chain combines TRBV7-2 with TRBJ1-5; D not resolved. Germline V gene lookup returns CDR1 SGHTA and CDR2 FQGNSA. V gave up 3 bases and J gave up 0 bases, with 9 bases separating them. The CDR3 length is 15 residues. Written as DNA, the CDR3 is TGTGCCAGCAGCTTTAACAAATATAGCAATCAGCCCCAGCATTTT. Amino acid sequence: CASSFNKYSNQPQHF. Variable domain in full (rest from reference TRBV7-2 and TRBJ1-5): GAGVSQSPSNKVTEKGKDVELRCDPISGHTALYWYRQSLGQGLEFLIYFQGNSAPDKSGLPSDRFSAERTGGSVSTLTIQRTQQEDSAVYLCASSFNKYSNQPQHFGDGTRLSIL.

The table lists this clone with a count of one. The chain is built from TRBV28 and TRBJ2-7, with D unclear. Trimming removed 3 bases from V and 2 bases from J, with 8 bases in between. Germline assignment: CDR1 MDHEN and CDR2 SYDVKM. The CDR3 runs 13 residues. The CDR3 DNA is TGTGCCAGCAGTTTCCGAGAGACCTACGAGCAGTACTTC. It is translated as CASSFRETYEQYF.

This chain uses TRBV29-1 with TRBJ1-3; tentative D call: TRBD1 (5 bases). CDR1 SQVTM and CDR2 ANQGSEA come from the germline V gene. The CDR3 runs to 12 residues. V was pared by 5 bases and J by 4 bases, with 9 bases between. The CDR3 sequence is CSVLTEGNTIYF. Here the CDR3 DNA reads TGCAGCGTTCTGACAGAGGGAAACACCATATATTTT.

The chain carries TRBV11-2 and TRBJ2-2; D possibly corresponds to TRBD2 (5 bases). Trimming pared 5 bases from V and 6 bases from J, leaving 16 bases between. Germline values: CDR1 SGHAT, CDR2 FQNNGV. CDR3 size: 15 residues. The CDR3 reads CASSAARGIAGELFF. Here the CDR3 DNA reads TGTGCCAGCAGCGCCGCTAGAGGGATTGCCGGGGAGCTGTTTTTT.

The chain uses TRBV29-1 and TRBJ2-7, with 10 positions matching TRBD2. The ends lost 6 bases at V and 5 bases at J; junction bases unmatched: 13. Per the germline V gene, CDR1 is SQVTM and CDR2 is ANQGSEA. The CDR3 loop spans 15 amino acids. The CDR3 sequence: CSVLPPSGSRNEQYF. The CDR3 DNA reads as TGCAGCGTCCTACCTCCTAGCGGGAGCCGCAACGAGCAGTACTTC.

This chain uses TRBV4-3 with TRBJ1-2, with D possibly being TRBD1 (6 bases). The V gene's germline CDR1 is LGHNA and CDR2 YSLEER. Trimming pared 0 bases from V and 7 bases from J, leaving 15 bases between. This CDR3 comprises 15 residues. The DNA for the CDR3 is TGCGCCAGCAGCCAAGATGTGGCAGGGGCAGGTGGCTACACCTTC. Translation: CASSQDVAGAGGYTF.

CDR3 sequence (DNA): TGTGCCAGCTCACCGCCCCAGGTTCAAGGCGAGCAGTACTTC. Its translation is CASSPPQVQGEQYF. The V gene is TRBV18, the J gene TRBJ2-7; D unclear. Germline V gene lookup returns CDR1 KGHSH and CDR2 LQKENI. Trimming pared 3 bases from V and 6 bases from J, leaving 15 bases between. The CDR3 has 14 amino acids.

This clone is labeled medium-sized. The DNA is left out, because the CDR3 cannot be placed on it with certainty; the CDR3 is given as TCRdb lists it. The chain couples TRBV2 to TRBJ1-1; the table's TRBD1 call for D was not verified on the DNA. 13 amino acids form the CDR3, both terminal residues included. Germline V gives CDR1 SNHLY, CDR2 FYNNEI. The CDR3 loop reads CASTSVAGGFAFF.

The chain joins TRBV10-3 to TRBJ2-7; possibly TRBD1 for D (6 bases). Trimming took 2 bases from V and 3 from J, leaving 14 bases between them. This CDR3 has 15 amino acids. The germline gives CDR1 ENHRY, CDR2 SYGVKD. Here the CDR3 reads CAISETNTGYYEQYF. CDR3 nucleotide sequence: TGTGCCATCAGTGAGACGAACACAGGGTACTACGAGCAGTACTTC.

CDR3 residues: CASSTGLAEAYEQYF. CDR3 in DNA: TGTGCCAGTAGTACAGGACTAGCGGAGGCCTACGAGCAGTACTTC. The chain joins TRBV19 to TRBJ2-7; 10 bases fit TRBD2. The CDR3 consists of 15 residues. V dropped 4 bases and J dropped 2; count of bases not matched to a gene: 5. CDR1 is LNHDA and CDR2 is SQIVND in the germline V gene (reference sequence).

The count of this clone is one. The chain couples TRBV2 to TRBJ2-2; 8 nucleotides align to TRBD2. The length of the CDR3 is 16 residues. CDR1 is SNHLY, CDR2 FYNNEI, per germline. Trimming took 1 base from V and 6 from J; bases not matched to a gene: 7. CDR3 sequence: CASSEEERGLAGELFF. Here the CDR3 DNA reads TGTGCCAGCAGTGAAGAAGAGCGGGGGCTCGCCGGGGAGCTGTTTTTT.

Note on this clone: Distinct nucleotide sequences in the sample also encode this CDR3. V is TRBV10-3 and J is TRBJ2-2; D may be TRBD1 (6 bases). Trimming removed 4 bases at V and 0 bases at J, with 12 bases between. This CDR3 is built from 16 residues. Looked up from germline, CDR1 is ENHRY and CDR2 is SYGVKD. This chain's CDR3 is CAISARDTTNTGELFF. Written as DNA, the CDR3 is TGTGCCATCAGTGCCCGGGACACAACGAACACCGGGGAGCTGTTTTTT.

DNA for the CDR3: TGTGCCAGCGGGGTAGGGGGGGTCAATCAGCCCCAGCATTTT. Its translation: CASGVGGVNQPQHF. The gene calls are TRBV6-6 and TRBJ1-5; TRBD1 is a possible D gene (6 bases). The CDR3 sequence is 14 residues long. Deletions cut 8 bases from V and 3 bases from J, with 14 bases between. Germline V lookup: CDR1 MNHNY, CDR2 SVGAGI (reference sequence).

V and J are TRBV29-1 and TRBJ2-1; 12 nucleotides align to TRBD2. From germline, CDR1 is SQVTM and CDR2 ANQGSEA. This CDR3 has 15 amino acids. J lost 1 base, V lost 7 bases, and 5 bases had no gene match. This CDR3 reads CSAGTSGFSYNEQFF. As DNA, the CDR3 is TGCAGCGCCGGGACTAGCGGGTTTTCCTACAATGAGCAGTTCTTC.

The V and J genes are TRBV15 and TRBJ1-5; 7 positions match TRBD1. V dropped 8 bases and J dropped 7; count of bases not matched to a gene: 8. CDR1 is LNHNV, CDR2 YYDKDF, per germline (reference sequence). The CDR3 totals 13 residues. Here the CDR3 reads CATAPDRAQPQHF. The CDR3 DNA sequence: TGTGCCACCGCACCCGACAGGGCCCAGCCCCAGCATTTT.

DNA for the CDR3: TGCGCCAGCAGCTCTCGGACAGCCTTCTATGGCTACACCTTC. It specifies CASSSRTAFYGYTF. This chain joins TRBV5-1 and TRBJ1-2; a possible D gene is TRBD1 (6 bases). V lost 3 bases and J lost 4, with 13 bases in between. The CDR3 covers 14 residues. The germline V gene has CDR1 SGHRS and CDR2 YFSETQ.

The chain joins TRBV2 to TRBJ2-7; D possibly corresponds to TRBD1 (6 bases). Trimming stripped 5 bases from V and 3 bases from J, with 8 bases between. CDR1 and CDR2 (germline): SNHLY, FYNNEI. The length of the CDR3 is 12 residues. Here the CDR3 DNA reads TGTGCCAGCAGTATGGACAGCTACGAGCAGTACTTC. It translates to CASSMDSYEQYF.

This chain joins TRBV27 and TRBJ1-3; unclear D gene. Trimming cost V 9 bases and J 0 bases, with 15 bases left between them. The V gene's germline CDR1 is MNHEY and CDR2 SMNVEV (reference sequence). The CDR3 covers 15 residues. In DNA, the CDR3 is TGTGCCAGTAACGGGCAGAAACTCTCTGGAAACACCATATATTTT. Protein sequence: CASNGQKLSGNTIYF.

The V and J genes are TRBV7-9 and TRBJ1-2; no clear D gene. In germline, CDR1 is SEHNR, CDR2 FQNEAQ (reference sequence). V lost 3 bases, J lost 5 bases, and 10 bases lay in between. CDR3 length: 13 residues. The CDR3 DNA sequence: TGTGCCAGCAGCTTTGGCGGGTTATATGGCTACACCTTC. Amino acids: CASSFGGLYGYTF.

The J gene is TRBJ2-3, the V gene TRBV7-9; the D call may be TRBD1 or TRBD2 (5 bases each). Trimming pared 1 base from V and 6 bases from J, leaving 11 bases between. The CDR3 runs 14 residues. CDR1 and CDR2 (germline): SEHNR, FQNEAQ (reference sequence). The DNA of the CDR3 is TGTGCCAGCAGCTTAGATGAGGGGTGGGATACGCAGTATTTT. It encodes CASSLDEGWDTQYF. The whole variable domain, remainder taken from reference TRBV7-9 and TRBJ2-3, is DTGVSQNPRHKITKRGQNVTFRCDPISEHNRLYWYRQTLGQGPEFLTYFQNEAQLEKSRLLSDRFSAERPKGSFSTLEIQRTEQGDSAMYLCASSLDEGWDTQYFGPGTRLTVL.

The genes are TRBV7-9 and TRBJ1-2; D perhaps matches TRBD1 (5 bases). V was cut by 5 bases and J by 2 bases, with 18 bases left in between. The germline V gene encodes CDR1 SEHNR and CDR2 FQNEAQ (reference sequence). The CDR3 consists of 16 residues. The CDR3 region has the DNA TGTGCCAGCAGCCACGATCTCGGAGGGGCCAACTATGGCTACACCTTC. Translation: CASSHDLGGANYGYTF.

The rearrangement joins TRBV4-3 to TRBJ2-2; tentative D call: TRBD1 (6 bases). Per germline, CDR1 LGHNA and CDR2 YSLEER. V was clipped by 0 bases and J by 3 bases, with 14 bases between them. The CDR3 spans 17 residues. The CDR3 loop is CASSQDWRTEYTGELFF. DNA of the CDR3: TGCGCCAGCAGCCAAGATTGGAGGACAGAGTACACCGGGGAGCTGTTTTTT.

The chain recombines TRBV27 with TRBJ1-5; possibly TRBD1 for D (5 bases). Trimming pared 7 bases from V and 1 base from J, leaving 14 bases between. CDR1 MNHEY and CDR2 SMNVEV come from the germline V gene (reference sequence). The CDR3 loop spans 15 amino acids. CDR3: CASNLGGESNQPQHF. CDR3 nucleotides: TGTGCCAGCAATCTCGGAGGGGAAAGCAATCAGCCCCAGCATTTT.